This T cell receptor beta chain came from a study of blood T cell repertoires in COVID-19. Across the whole study: There were acute and convalescent COVID-19 samples, and they came from the United States, Italy and Spain.

Source study methods: Cell counts per sample came from amplifying reference gene primers. Produced via immunoSEQ multiplex PCR; TCRdb's table is partial and in-frame only. V and J calls and clone size follow that table, whereas D and trimming were derived from the DNA. Of roughly 250,000 clones in the sample, 85% are singletons; the top ten hold over 5.5%. Per the germline V gene, CDR1 is LGHDT and CDR2 is YNNKEL (reference sequence). V was cut by 6 bases and J by 4 bases, with 9 bases left in between. The CDR3 has 13 residues. The receptor's source is a woman aged 60-70 years with active or convalescent COVID-19. Input material: peripheral blood. J is TRBJ2-2 and V is TRBV3-1 (or the pseudogene TRBV3-2), with D hard to call. Here the CDR3 reads CASSSRVTGELFF. The CDR3 DNA sequence: TGTGCCAGCAGTAGCAGAGTCACCGGGGAGCTGTTTTTT.